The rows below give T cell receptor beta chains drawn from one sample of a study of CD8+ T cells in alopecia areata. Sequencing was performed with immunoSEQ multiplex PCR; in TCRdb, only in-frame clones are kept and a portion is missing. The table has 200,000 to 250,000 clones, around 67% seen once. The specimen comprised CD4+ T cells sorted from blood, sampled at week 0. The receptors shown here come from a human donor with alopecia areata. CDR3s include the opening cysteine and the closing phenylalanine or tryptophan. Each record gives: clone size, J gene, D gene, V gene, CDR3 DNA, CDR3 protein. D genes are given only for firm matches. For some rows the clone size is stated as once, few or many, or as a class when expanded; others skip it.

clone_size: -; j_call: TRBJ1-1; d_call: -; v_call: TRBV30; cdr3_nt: TGTGCCTGGAGGGGTCGGCCGGGTACTGAAGCTTTCTTT; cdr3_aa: CAWRGRPGTEAFF
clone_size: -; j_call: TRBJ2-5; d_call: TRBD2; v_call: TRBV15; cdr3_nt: TGTGCCACCAGCAGAGCCACTAGCGGGGCCCAAGAGACCCAGTACTTC; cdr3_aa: CATSRATSGAQETQYF
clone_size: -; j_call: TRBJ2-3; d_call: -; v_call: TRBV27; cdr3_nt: TGTGCCAGCAGTTTATGGGCAGGGGCTGGCACAGATACGCAGTATTTT; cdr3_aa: CASSLWAGAGTDTQYF
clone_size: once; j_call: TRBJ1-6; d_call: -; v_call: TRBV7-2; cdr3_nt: TGTGCCAGCAGCTTCAGCCCCCTGCCAGGGGAGTCACCCCTCCACTTT; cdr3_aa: CASSFSPLPGESPLHF
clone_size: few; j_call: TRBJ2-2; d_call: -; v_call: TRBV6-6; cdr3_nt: TGTGCCAGCAGTCTAGTTCCGGACAGCACCGGGGAGCTGTTTTTT; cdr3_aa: CASSLVPDSTGELFF
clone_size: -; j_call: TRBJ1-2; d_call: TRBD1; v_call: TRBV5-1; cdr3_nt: TGCGCCAGCAGCAGACGGACAGGGGGCTCGCCGAACTATGGCTACACCTTC; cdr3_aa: CASSRRTGGSPNYGYTF
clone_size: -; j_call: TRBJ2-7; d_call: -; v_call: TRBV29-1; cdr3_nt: TGCAGCGTTCTCGGTCAGGGAACCTACGAGCAGTACTTC; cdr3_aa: CSVLGQGTYEQYF
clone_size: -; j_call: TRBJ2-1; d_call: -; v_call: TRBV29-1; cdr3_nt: TGCAGCGTACAGAACAATGAGCAGTTCTTC; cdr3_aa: CSVQNNEQFF
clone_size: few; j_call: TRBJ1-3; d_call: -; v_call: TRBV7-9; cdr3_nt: TGTGCCAGCAGCTTTCCAGGGGTGGACACCATATATTTT; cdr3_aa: CASSFPGVDTIYF
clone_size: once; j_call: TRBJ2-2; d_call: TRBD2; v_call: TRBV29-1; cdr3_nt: TGCAGCGTCCCGCGGCTAGCGGGCACCGGGGAGCTGTTTTTT; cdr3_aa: CSVPRLAGTGELFF
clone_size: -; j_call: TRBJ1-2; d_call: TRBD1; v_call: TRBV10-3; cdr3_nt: TGTGCCATCAGTGATCGGACAGGGACCAACTATGGCTACACCTTC; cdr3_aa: CAISDRTGTNYGYTF